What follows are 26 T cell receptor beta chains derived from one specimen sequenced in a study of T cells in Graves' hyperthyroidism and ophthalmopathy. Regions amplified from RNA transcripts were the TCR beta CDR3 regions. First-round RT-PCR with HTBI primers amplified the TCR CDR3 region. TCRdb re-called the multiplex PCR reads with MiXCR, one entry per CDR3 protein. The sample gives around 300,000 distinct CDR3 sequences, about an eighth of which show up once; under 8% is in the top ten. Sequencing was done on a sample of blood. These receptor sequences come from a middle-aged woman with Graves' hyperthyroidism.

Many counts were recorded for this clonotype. CDR3 bases: TGTGCCAGCATGACTAGCGCCCACACAGATACGCAGTATTTT. Amino acid sequence: CASMTSAHTDTQYF. J is TRBJ2-3 and V is TRBV7-2; TRBD2 matches at 8 bases. The CDR3 contains 14 residues. The V gene's germline CDR1 is SGHTA and CDR2 FQGNSA. V gave up 7 bases and J gave up 2 bases; unmatched junction bases: 5.

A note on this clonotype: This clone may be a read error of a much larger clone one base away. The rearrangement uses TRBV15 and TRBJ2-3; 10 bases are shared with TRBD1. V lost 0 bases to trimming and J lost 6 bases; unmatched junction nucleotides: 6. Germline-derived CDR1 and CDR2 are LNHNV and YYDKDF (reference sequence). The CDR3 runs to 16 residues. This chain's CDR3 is CATSRDPGQGSDTQYF. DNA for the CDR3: TGTGCCACCAGCAGAGACCCGGGACAGGGGTCGGATACGCAGTATTTT.

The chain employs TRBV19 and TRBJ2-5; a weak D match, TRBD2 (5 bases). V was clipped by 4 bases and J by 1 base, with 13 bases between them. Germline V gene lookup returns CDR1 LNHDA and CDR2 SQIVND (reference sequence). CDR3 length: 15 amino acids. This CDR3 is CASSTSPGTQETQYF. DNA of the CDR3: TGTGCCAGTAGTACCTCTCCGGGAACCCAAGAGACCCAGTACTTC.

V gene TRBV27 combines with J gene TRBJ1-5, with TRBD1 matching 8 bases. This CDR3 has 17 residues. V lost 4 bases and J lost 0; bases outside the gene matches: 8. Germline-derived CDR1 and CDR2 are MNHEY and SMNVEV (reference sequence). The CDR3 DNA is TGTGCCAGCAGTTCTGTACAGGGGGGCTATAGCAATCAGCCCCAGCATTTT. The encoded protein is CASSSVQGGYSNQPQHF.

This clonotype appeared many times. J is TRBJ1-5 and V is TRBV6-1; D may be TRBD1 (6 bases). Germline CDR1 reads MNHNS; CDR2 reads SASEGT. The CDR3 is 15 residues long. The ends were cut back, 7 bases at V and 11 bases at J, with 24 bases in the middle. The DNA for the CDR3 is TGTGCCAGCATGCAGGTGGTAGGGGGGACTGGGGCCCAGCATTTT. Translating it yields CASMQVVGGTGAQHF.

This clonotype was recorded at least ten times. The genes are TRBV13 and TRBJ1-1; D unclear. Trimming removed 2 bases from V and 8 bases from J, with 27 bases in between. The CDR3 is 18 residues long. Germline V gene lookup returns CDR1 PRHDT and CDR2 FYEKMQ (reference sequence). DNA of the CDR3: TGTGCCAGCAGCTTATGGAGTCCCGGACTGTTGAGAGGAAGCGAAGCTTTCTTT. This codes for CASSLWSPGLLRGSEAFF. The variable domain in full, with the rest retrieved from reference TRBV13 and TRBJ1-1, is AAGVIQSPRHLIKEKRETATLKCYPIPRHDTVYWYQQGPGQDPQFLISFYEKMQSDKGSIPDRFSAQQFSDYHSELNMSSLELGDSALYFCASSLWSPGLLRGSEAFFGQGTRLTVV.

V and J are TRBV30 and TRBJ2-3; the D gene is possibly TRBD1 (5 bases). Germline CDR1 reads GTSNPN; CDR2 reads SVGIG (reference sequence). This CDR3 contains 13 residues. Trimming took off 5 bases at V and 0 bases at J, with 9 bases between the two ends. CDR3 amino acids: CAWAGPSTDTQYF. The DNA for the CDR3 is TGTGCCTGGGCAGGGCCTAGCACAGATACGCAGTATTTT.

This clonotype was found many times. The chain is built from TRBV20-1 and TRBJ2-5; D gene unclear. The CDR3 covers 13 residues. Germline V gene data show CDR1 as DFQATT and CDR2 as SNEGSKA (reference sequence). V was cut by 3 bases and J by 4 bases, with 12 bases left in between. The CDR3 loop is CSASPGFGETQYF. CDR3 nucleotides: TGCAGTGCTAGTCCCGGGTTTGGAGAGACCCAGTACTTC.

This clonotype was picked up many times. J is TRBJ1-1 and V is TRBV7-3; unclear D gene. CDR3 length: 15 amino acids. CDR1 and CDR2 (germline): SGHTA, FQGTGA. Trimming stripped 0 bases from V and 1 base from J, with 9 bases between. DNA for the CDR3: TGTGCCAGCAGCTTAACCCCGATGGGGAACACTGAAGCTTTCTTT. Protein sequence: CASSLTPMGNTEAFF. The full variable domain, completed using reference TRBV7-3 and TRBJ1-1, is GAGVSQTPSNKVTEKGKYVELRCDPISGHTALYWYRQSLGQGPEFLIYFQGTGAADDSGLPNDRFFAVRPEGSVSTLKIQRTERGDSAVYLCASSLTPMGNTEAFFGQGTRLTVV.

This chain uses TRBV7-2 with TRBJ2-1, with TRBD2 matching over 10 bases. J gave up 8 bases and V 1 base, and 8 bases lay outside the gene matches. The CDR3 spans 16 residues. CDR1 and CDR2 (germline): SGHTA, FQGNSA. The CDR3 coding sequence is TGTGCCAGCAGCTTAGTAGGAGCGGGAGGGGAAGATGAGCAGTTCTTC. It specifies CASSLVGAGGEDEQFF.

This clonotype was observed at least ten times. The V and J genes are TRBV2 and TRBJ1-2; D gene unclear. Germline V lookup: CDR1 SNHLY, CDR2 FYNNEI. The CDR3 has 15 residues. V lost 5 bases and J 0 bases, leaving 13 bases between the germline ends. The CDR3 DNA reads TGTGCCAGCAGTCTACTCGGGTCCCCTAACTATGGCTACACCTTC. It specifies CASSLLGSPNYGYTF.

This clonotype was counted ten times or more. CDR3 bases: TGTGCCAGCAGCGCGGGACAGAGAAGCTATGGCTACACCTTC. Amino acids: CASSAGQRSYGYTF. The gene calls are TRBV5-4 and TRBJ1-2, with 7 bases fitting TRBD1. Germline CDR1 SGHNT, CDR2 YYREEE (reference sequence). The V and J ends lost 4 bases and 4 bases, in that order; junction bases with no gene match: 7. The CDR3 is 14 residues long. The entire variable domain, with the rest obtained from reference TRBV5-4 and TRBJ1-2, is as follows: ETGVTQSPTHLIKTRGQQVTLRCSSQSGHNTVSWYQQALGQGPQFIFQYYREEENGRGNFPPRFSGLQFPNYSSELNVNALELDDSALYLCASSAGQRSYGYTFGSGTRLTVV.

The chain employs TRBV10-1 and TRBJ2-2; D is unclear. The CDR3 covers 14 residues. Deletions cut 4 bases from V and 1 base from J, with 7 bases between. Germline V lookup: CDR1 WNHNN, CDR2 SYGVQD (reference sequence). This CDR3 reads CASSVGMNTGELFF. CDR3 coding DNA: TGCGCCAGCAGTGTGGGTATGAACACCGGGGAGCTGTTTTTT.

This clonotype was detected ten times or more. CDR3 DNA: TGCAGCGTTTGGACTGTTTCTGGAAACACCATATATTTT. It codes for CSVWTVSGNTIYF. The chain is built from TRBV29-1 and TRBJ1-3; D is ambiguous. V was pared by 5 bases and J by 1 base, with 9 bases between. The CDR3 is made up of 13 amino acids. Germline V gene data show CDR1 as SQVTM and CDR2 as ANQGSEA.

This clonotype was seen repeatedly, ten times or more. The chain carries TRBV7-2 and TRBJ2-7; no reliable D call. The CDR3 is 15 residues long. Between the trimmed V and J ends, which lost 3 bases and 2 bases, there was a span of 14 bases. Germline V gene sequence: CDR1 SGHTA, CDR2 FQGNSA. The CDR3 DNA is TGTGCCAGCAGCTTTTCTAACCCACGTCCCTACGAGCAGTACTTC. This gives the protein CASSFSNPRPYEQYF.

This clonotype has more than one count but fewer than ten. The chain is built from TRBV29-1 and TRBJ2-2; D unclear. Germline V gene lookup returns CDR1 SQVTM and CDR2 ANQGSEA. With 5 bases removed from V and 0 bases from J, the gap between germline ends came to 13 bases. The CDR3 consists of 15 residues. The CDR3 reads CSVKVGQTNTGELFF. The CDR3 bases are TGCAGCGTTAAGGTTGGGCAGACGAACACCGGGGAGCTGTTTTTT.

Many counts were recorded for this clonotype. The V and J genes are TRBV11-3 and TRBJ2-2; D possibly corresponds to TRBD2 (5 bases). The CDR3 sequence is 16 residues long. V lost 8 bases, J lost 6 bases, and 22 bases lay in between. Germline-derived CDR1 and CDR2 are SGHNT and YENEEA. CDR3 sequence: CASGRVAGGLAGELFF. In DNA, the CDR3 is TGTGCCAGCGGGAGAGTGGCGGGCGGACTGGCCGGGGAGCTGTTTTTT.

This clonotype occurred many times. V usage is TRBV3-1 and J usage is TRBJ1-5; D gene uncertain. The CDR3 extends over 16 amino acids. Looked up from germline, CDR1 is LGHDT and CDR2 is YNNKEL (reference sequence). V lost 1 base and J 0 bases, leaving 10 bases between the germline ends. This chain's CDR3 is CASSQAGGHSNQPQHF. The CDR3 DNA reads TGTGCCAGCAGCCAAGCGGGAGGGCATAGCAATCAGCCCCAGCATTTT.

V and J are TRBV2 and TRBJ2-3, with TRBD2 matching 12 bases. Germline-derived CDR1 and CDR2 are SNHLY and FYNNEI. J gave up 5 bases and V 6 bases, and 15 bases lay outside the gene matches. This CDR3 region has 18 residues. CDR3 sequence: CASSLGSLAGGPEDTQYF. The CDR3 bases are TGTGCCAGCAGCCTGGGATCCCTAGCGGGAGGGCCAGAAGATACGCAGTATTTT.

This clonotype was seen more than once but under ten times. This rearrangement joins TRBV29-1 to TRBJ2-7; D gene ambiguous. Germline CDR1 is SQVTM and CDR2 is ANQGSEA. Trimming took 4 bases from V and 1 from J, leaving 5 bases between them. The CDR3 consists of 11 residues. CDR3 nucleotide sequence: TGCAGCGTTGGGGGATCCTACGAGCAGTACTTC. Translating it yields CSVGGSYEQYF.

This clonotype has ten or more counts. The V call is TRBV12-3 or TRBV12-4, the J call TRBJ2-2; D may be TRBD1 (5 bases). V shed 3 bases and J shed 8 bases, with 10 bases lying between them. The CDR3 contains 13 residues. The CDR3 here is CASSFREGGELFF. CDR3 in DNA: TGTGCCAGCAGTTTCAGGGAAGGGGGGGAGCTGTTTTTT.

Written as DNA, the CDR3 is TGTGCCAGCAGTTACCCAGGCCGGCGTGACTACACCTTC. Translation: CASSYPGRRDYTF. V usage is TRBV6-5 and J usage is TRBJ1-2; D is undetermined. The V gene's germline CDR1 is MNHEY and CDR2 SVGAGI. Between the trimmed V and J ends, which lost 2 bases and 10 bases, there was a span of 14 bases. CDR3 size: 13 residues.

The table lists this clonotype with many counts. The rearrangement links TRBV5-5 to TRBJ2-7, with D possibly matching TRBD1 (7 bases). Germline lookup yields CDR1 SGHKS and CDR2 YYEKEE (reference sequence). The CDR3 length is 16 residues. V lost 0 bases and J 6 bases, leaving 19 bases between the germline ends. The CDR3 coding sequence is TGTGCCAGCAGCTTGGCCTCAGGGGGGAGTGGGTTCGAGCAGTACTTC. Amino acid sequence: CASSLASGGSGFEQYF. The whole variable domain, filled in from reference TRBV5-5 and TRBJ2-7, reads DAGVTQSPTHLIKTRGQQVTLRCSPISGHKSVSWYQQVLGQGPQFIFQYYEKEERGRGNFPDRFSARQFPNYSSELNVNALLLGDSALYLCASSLASGGSGFEQYFGPGTRLTVT.

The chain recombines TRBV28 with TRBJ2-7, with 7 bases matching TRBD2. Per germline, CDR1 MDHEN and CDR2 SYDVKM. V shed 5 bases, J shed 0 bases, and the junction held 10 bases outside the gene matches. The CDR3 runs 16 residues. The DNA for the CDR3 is TGTGCCAGCAGTGAGTCTTTATTAGCGGGCTCCTACGAGCAGTACTTC. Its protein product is CASSESLLAGSYEQYF.

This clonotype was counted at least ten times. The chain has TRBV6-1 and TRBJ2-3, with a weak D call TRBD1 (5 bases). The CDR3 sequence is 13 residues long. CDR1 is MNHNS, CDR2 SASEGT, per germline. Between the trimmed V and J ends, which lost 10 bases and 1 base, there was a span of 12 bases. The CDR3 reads CATQPTGTDTQYF. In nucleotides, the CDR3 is TGTGCCACCCAACCGACAGGCACAGATACGCAGTATTTT.

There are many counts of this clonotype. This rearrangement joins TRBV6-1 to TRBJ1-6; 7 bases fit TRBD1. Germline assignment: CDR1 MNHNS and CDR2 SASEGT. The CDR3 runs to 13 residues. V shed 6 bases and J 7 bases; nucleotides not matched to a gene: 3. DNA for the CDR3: TGTGCCAGCAGAGAGACAGGGAATTCACCCCTCCACTTT. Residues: CASRETGNSPLHF.